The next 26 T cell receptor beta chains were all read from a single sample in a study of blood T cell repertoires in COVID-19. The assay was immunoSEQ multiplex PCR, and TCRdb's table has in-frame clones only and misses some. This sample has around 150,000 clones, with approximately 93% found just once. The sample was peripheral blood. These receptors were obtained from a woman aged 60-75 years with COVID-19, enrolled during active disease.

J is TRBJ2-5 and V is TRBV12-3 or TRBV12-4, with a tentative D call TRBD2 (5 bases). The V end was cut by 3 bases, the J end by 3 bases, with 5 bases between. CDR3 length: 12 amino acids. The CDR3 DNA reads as TGTGCCAGCAGTTTCGGGAAAGAGACCCAGTACTTC. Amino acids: CASSFGKETQYF.

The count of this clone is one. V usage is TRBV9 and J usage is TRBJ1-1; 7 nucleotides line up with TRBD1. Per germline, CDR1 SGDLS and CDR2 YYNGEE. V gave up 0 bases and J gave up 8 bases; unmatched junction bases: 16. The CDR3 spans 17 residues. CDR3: CASSVGQGGIAVIEAFF. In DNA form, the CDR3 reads TGTGCCAGCAGCGTAGGACAGGGAGGAATCGCGGTGATCGAAGCTTTCTTT.

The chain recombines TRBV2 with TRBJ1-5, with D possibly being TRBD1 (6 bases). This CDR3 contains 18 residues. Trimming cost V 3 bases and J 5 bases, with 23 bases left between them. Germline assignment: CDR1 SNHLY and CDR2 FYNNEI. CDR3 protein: CASSDELVRGLLDQPQHF. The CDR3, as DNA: TGTGCCAGCAGTGATGAGTTAGTCAGGGGCCTACTCGATCAGCCCCAGCATTTT.

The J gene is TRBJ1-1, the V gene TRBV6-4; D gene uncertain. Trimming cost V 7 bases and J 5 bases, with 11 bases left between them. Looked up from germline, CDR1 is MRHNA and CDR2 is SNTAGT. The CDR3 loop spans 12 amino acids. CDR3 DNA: TGTGCCAGCAAAACCGGGAGTACTGAAGCTTTCTTT. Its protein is CASKTGSTEAFF.

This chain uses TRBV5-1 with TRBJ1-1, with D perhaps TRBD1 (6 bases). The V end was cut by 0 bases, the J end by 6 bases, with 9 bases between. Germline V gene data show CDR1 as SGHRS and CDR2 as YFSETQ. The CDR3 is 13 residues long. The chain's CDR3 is CASSLDGGAEAFF. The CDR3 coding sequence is TGCGCCAGCAGCTTGGATGGGGGCGCTGAAGCTTTCTTT.

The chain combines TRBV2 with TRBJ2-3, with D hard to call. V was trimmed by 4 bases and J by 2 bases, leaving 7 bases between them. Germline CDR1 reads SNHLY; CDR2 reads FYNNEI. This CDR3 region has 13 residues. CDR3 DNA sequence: TGTGCCAGCAGTGCCCCATTCACAGATACGCAGTATTTT. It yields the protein CASSAPFTDTQYF.

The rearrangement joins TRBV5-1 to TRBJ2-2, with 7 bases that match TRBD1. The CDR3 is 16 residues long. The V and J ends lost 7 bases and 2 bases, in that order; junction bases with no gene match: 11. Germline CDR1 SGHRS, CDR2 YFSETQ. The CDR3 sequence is CASGGPGGRNTGELFF. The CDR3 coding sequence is TGCGCCAGCGGCGGACCAGGGGGACGTAACACCGGGGAGCTGTTTTTT.

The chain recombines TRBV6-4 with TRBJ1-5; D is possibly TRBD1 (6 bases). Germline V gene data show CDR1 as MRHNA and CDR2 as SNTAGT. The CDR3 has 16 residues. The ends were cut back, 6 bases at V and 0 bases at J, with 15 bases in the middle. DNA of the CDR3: TGTGCCAGCAGCCGGGGGGGGGCCCATAGCAATCAGCCCCAGCATTTT. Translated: CASSRGGAHSNQPQHF.

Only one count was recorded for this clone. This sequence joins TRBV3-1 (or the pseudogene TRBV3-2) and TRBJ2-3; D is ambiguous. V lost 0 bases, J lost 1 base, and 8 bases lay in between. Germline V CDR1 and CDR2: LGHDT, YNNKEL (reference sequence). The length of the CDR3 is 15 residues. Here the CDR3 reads CASSQETRGTDTQYF. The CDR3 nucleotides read TGTGCCAGCAGCCAAGAAACTCGCGGCACAGATACGCAGTATTTT.

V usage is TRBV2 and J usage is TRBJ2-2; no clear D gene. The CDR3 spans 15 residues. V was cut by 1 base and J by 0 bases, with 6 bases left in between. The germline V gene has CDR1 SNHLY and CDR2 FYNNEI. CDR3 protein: CASSEDTTNTGELFF. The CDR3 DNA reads TGTGCCAGCAGTGAAGACACCACGAACACCGGGGAGCTGTTTTTT.

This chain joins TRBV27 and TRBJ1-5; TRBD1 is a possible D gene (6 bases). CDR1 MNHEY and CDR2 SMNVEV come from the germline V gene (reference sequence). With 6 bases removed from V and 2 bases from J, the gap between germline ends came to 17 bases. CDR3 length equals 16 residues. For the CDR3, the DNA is TGTGCCAGCAGGGGGTCTCAGGGGCGAGGCAATCAGCCCCAGCATTTT. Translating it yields CASRGSQGRGNQPQHF.

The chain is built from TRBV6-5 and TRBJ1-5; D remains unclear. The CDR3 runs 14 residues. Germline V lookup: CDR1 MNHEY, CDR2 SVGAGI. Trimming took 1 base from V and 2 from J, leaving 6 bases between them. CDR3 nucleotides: TGTGCCAGCAGTTACTTCCCGGGCAATCAGCCCCAGCATTTT. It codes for CASSYFPGNQPQHF.

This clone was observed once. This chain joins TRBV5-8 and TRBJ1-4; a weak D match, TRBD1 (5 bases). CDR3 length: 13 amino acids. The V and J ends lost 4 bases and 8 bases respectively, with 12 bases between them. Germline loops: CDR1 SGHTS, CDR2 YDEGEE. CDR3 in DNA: TGTGCCAGCAGCCGGGGACTCGGGGAAAAACTGTTTTTT. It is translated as CASSRGLGEKLFF.

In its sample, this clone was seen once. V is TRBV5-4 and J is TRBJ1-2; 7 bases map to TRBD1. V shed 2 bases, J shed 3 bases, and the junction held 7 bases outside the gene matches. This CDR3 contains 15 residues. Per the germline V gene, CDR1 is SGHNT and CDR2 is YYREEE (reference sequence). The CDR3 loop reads CASSFETGPYYGYTF. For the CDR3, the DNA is TGTGCCAGCAGCTTTGAGACAGGGCCCTACTATGGCTACACCTTC.

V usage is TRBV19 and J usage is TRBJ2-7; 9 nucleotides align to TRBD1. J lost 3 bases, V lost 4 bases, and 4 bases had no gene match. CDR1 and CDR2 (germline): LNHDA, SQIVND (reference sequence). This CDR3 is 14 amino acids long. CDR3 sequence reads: CASSRTGALYEQYF. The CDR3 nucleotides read TGTGCCAGTAGTAGGACAGGGGCCCTCTACGAGCAGTACTTC.

Written as DNA, the CDR3 is TGTGCCAGCCTAGACAGAGCGTACAATGAGCAGTTCTTC. It yields the protein CASLDRAYNEQFF. The V and J genes are TRBV18 and TRBJ2-1; TRBD1 might be the D (5 bases). Trimming took off 8 bases at V and 4 bases at J, with 12 bases between the two ends. The CDR3 is made up of 13 amino acids. CDR1 and CDR2 from the germline V gene are KGHSH and LQKENI.

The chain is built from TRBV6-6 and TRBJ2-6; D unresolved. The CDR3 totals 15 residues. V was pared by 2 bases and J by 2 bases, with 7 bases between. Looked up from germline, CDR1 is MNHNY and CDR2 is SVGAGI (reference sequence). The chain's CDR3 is CASSYLAAGANVLTF. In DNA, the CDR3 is TGTGCCAGCAGTTACCTGGCAGCTGGGGCCAACGTCCTGACTTTC.

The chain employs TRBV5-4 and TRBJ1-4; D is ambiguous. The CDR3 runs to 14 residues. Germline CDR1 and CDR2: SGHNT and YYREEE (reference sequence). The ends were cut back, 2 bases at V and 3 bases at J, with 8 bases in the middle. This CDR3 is CASSFDTSNEKLFF. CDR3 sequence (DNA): TGTGCCAGCAGCTTTGACACTTCTAATGAAAAACTGTTTTTT.

In nucleotides, the CDR3 is TGTGCCAGCAGCTTAGTAGGGGGCGAACACCAGACCCAGTACTTC. Translation: CASSLVGGEHQTQYF. The chain couples TRBV7-9 to TRBJ2-5, with TRBD1 identical over 7 bases. CDR3 length equals 15 residues. Germline V gives CDR1 SEHNR, CDR2 FQNEAQ (reference sequence). V was pared by 1 base and J by 6 bases, with 8 bases of the junction left unmatched. Full variable domain (rest looked up from reference TRBV7-9 and TRBJ2-5): DTGVSQNPRHKITKRGQNVTFRCDPISEHNRLYWYRQTLGQGPEFLTYFQNEAQLEKSRLLSDRFSAERPKGSFSTLEIQRTEQGDSAMYLCASSLVGGEHQTQYFGPGTRLLVL.

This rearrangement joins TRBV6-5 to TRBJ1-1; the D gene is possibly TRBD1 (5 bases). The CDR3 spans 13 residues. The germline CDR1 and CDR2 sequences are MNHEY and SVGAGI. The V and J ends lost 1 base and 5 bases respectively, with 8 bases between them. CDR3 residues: CASSYFKGTEAFF. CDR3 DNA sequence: TGTGCCAGCAGTTACTTTAAGGGGACTGAAGCTTTCTTT.

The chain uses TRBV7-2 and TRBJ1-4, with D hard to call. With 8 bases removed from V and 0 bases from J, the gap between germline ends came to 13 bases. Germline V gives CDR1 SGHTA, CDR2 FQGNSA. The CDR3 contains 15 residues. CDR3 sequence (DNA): TGTGCCAGCGGCCACCCACCCTCAACTAATGAAAAACTGTTTTTT. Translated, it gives CASGHPPSTNEKLFF.

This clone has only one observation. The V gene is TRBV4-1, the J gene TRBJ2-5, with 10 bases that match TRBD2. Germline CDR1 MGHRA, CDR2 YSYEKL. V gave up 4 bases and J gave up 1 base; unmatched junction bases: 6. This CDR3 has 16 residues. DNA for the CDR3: TGCGCCAGCAGCCGATTAGCGGGGGGATCCCAAGAGACCCAGTACTTC. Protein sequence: CASSRLAGGSQETQYF.

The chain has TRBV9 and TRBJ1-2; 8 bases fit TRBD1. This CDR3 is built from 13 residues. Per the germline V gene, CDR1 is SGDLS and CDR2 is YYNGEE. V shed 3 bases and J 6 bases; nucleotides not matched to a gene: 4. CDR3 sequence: CASSASTGDGYTF. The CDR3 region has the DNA TGTGCCAGCAGCGCTTCGACAGGGGATGGCTACACCTTC. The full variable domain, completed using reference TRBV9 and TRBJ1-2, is DSGVTQTPKHLITATGQRVTLRCSPRSGDLSVYWYQQSLDQGLQFLIQYYNGEERAKGNILERFSAQQFPDLHSELNLSSLELGDSALYFCASSASTGDGYTFGSGTRLTVV.

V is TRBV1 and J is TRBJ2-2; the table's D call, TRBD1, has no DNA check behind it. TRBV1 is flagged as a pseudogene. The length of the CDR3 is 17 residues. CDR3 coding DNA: TGCACCAGCAGCCAAGATGAGGGGGCATGGAGCTCCGGGGAGCTGTTTTTT. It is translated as CTSSQDEGAWSSGELFF.

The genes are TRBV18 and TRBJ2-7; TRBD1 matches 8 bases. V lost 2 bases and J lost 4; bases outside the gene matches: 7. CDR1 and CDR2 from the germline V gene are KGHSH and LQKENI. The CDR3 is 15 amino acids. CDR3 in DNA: TGTGCCAGCTCACCAAAGGACAGGGACTGGTACGAGCAGTACTTC. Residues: CASSPKDRDWYEQYF.

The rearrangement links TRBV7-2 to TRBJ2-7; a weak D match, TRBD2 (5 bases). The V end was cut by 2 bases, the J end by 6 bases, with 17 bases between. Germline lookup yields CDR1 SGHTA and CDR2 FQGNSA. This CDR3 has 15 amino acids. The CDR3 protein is CASSLSGLAKVEQYF. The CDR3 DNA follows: TGTGCCAGCAGCTTAAGTGGACTGGCAAAGGTCGAGCAGTACTTC.